The source of this T cell receptor (beta chain) is a study of cytomegalovirus exposure and HLA in healthy donors (dated by TCRdb to 2016 to 2017). In the study overall: An earlier analysis of under 600 of the donors reported 250 to 300 Gb of sequence data and some 120 million unique TCR beta sequences from around 200 million T cells. Four to six DR-DQ haplotypes were handled as single units for association and clustering, since linkage in the cohort was strong. Across some 400 genotyped donors of the cohort, an average of about 240,000 unique TCR beta nucleotide sequences per donor were sequenced, and approximately 19% of those sequences were non-productive. Every repertoire in the discovery cohort had been generated on one and the same sequencing platform. In a later genetic analysis, genome-wide SNP genotypes for about 65% of the roughly 670 donors were used, and that subset was treated as a discovery cohort. An earlier analysis of more than 450 of the donors used high-throughput TCR beta sequencing to judge whether each TCR beta V gene segment behaved as functional or pseudogenic. Typing coverage differed by locus: A, B, C, DRB1 and DQB1 were typed in about 620-640 donors, DQA1 in roughly 510, DPA1 in roughly 590, and DPB1 in 450 to 490. To predict cytomegalovirus infection status, the study combined high-throughput TCR immunosequencing, statistical association of individual TCRs with disease status, and machine learning. Of the roughly 400 genotyped donors, approximately 83% fell in the genetic ancestry cluster associated with self-reported Caucasian donors. To study patterns of TCR occurrence, a later analysis re-analyzed previously published TCR beta repertoires from several hundred donors and added high-resolution HLA genotyping. About 280 gigabases of sequencing data and tens of millions of unique TCR sequences were included in an early release covering roughly 700 HLA-typed donors. Along with the approximately 650-subject first cohort, a separate validation cohort of more than 90 different subjects was used. The study profiled the T cell repertoires of 550 to 700 subjects by immunosequencing and related them to cytomegalovirus serostatus. The later analysis used no new phenotypic data to find candidate immune exposures, relying instead on TCR beta sequences and their occurrence across donors. Donor age, sex, ethnicity and CMV serostatus were collected together with the repertoire data. The study was designed to test whether signatures of past pathogen exposure could be identified by cataloging public T cell receptors. Both class I and class II loci were covered by HLA typing, at four-digit resolution. Study-wide conclusions, independent of this receptor: Three of the identified cytomegalovirus-associated TCR beta chains were confirmed in vitro to be specific for cytomegalovirus antigens. Assigning TCR associations to individual alleles was difficult when HLA alleles, especially DR and DQ, strongly co-occurred. A group of highly shared sequence variants was considered likely to be a technical artifact of the sequencing pipeline. CMV serostatus was the only immune exposure information available for the cohort. HLA typing was unavailable for some donors at each locus, so association tests used only the typed subset. Cytomegalovirus status was reported to be diagnosed by the classifier with high specificity and sensitivity in both the original and validation cohorts. Correlated functional status among segregating V segments might be attributable to linkage disequilibrium, but an unknown experimental factor could not be ruled out. In a later analysis, HLA-associated TCR beta chains were found to be more clonally expanded and to have lower generation probabilities than equally common non-associated chains. Several of the top co-occurrence clusters appeared to be linked to parvovirus B19, influenza, CMV and Epstein-Barr virus, according to a later analysis. The cohort was sequenced for TCR beta chains only, and without alpha or paired-chain data the features that could be detected were limited. A further reported finding was that TCR beta sequences accurately predicted the HLA-A and HLA-B alleles for most subjects in the first cohort. The study gave a list of some 150 TCR beta chains associated with cytomegalovirus. In a later analysis, the rate of TCR association differed among HLA loci, with DRB1 alleles having the most associated TCRs and HLA-C alleles having the fewest. Some IMGT-functional V segments, including TRBV6-2 and TRBV6-3, could not be told apart with the 87-base-pair reads, so those segments were excluded. A later genetic analysis reported fewer N-insertions in productive TCRs among donors in an Asian-associated ancestry cluster than the roughly 700-donor mean. In an earlier analysis of fewer than 700 of the donors, most TCR beta V segments appeared in productive rearrangements about 87% or about 30% of the time, broadly matching IMGT annotations. Approximately 18 rarely observed V segments, including chromosome 9 orphons, were excluded from the earlier analysis of a few hundred of the donors because counts were too low. At a false discovery rate of 0.05, a later analysis linked about 16,000 TCR beta sequences to specific HLA alleles. Most TCR sequences were seen in very few donors, while some public TCRs were found in many individuals. A later genetic analysis associated a missense DCLRE1C variant with V-gene and J-gene trimming of TCR beta chains, and an independent cohort replicated the association. According to the authors, the approach could potentially be generalized to other disease states and immunological phenotypes. In a later analysis, most CMV-associated TCR beta chains were found to appear HLA-restricted, with HLA associations seemingly driven largely by CMV exposure. Sequencing depth was assumed to be roughly uniform across donors in the presence/absence analyses, though that assumption may not hold.

Libraries were made using the immunoSEQ multiplex PCR assay. A mixture of 60 forward primers for TCR Vbeta segments and 13 reverse primers for TCR Jbeta segments was used in the multiplex PCR. Amplification of the CDR3 region of rearranged TCR beta genes was performed with a multiplex PCR assay on genomic DNA. The Illumina HiSeq System was used to sequence the amplified TCR beta libraries as 87-base-pair reads. In the original analysis: In a later analysis, tens of millions of unique TCR beta chains were counted across the roughly 610 repertoires, and about 9.9 million of these chains were shared by at least two donors. To remove PCR and sequencing errors, raw reads were error-corrected and collapsed into unique sequences using a nearest-neighbor algorithm that merged closely related sequences. CDR3 sequences were aligned to IMGT reference sequences to assign V, D and J gene segments. For a sequence to be retained, a match of at least six nucleotides was required to both a V gene segment and a J gene segment. Rearrangements were classified as productive when the CDR3 lacked stop codons and remained in frame with V and J, and all other rearrangements were classified as non-productive. CDR3 was defined according to IMGT convention as the region running from the second conserved V-encoded cysteine to the conserved J-encoded phenylalanine. Sequences without an unambiguous match to a single V gene segment were excluded from the earlier analysis of a few hundred of the donors. An earlier analysis of some 500 of the donors classified V segments as functional when productive rearrangements were above 56.7% and as segregating when the standard deviation between donors was above 5%. A statistical classification framework was developed to diagnose cytomegalovirus status using the catalog of TCR beta chain sequences. In a later analysis, TCR nucleotide sequences were compared against IMGT/GENE-DB human TR gene sequences so that V and J genes could be assigned. Using the TCRdist pipeline, a later analysis assigned CDR3 sequences along with most-parsimonious VDJ recombination scenarios. In a later analysis, every TCR beta chain was defined by the combination of its CDR3 amino acid sequence and its V-gene family, and reads without a unique V-gene family were dropped. A later analysis removed nearly 600 highly shared, low-generation-probability nucleotide sequences to deal with suspected cross-contamination and a sequencing artifact. In a later analysis, a clonal expansion index was calculated for each public chain from normalized within-repertoire ranks of inferred template counts. In a later analysis, generation probabilities were computed using a VDJ recombination model fitted to out-of-frame rearrangements, and the results were checked against IGoR. In a later analysis, hypergeometric tests were used to score TCR-TCR, TCR-HLA and TCR-CMV co-occurrence, with a repertoire-size bias correction applied to TCR pairs. False discovery rates were estimated in a later analysis by permuting HLA or CMV assignments 20 times. In a later analysis, co-occurring TCRs were grouped using DBSCAN, with TCRdist sequence similarity added in when clustering inside HLA-allele-positive subsets. Repertoires with fewer than 30,000 or more than 120,000 public chains were left out of co-occurrence clustering, as were five repertoires with anomalous nucleotide sharing. Here the immuneACCESS table is served through TCRdb, limited to in-frame sequences with V and J called. Missing clones are a known gap in these copies; in checked studies unresolved V genes cover under half, and the rest lacks a known reason. V, J and clone size were drawn from that table, and D and trimming were deduced from the DNA. For this sample the table gives 130,000 or so clones, of which 78% were detected only once. Clones ranked in the top ten supply about 1.6% of the sample.

The cohort was made up of approximately 700 healthy bone marrow donors. At the time of sampling, every cohort member was nominally healthy, though immune exposures that went unrecorded were likely present. The donor was CMV seronegative and was included in the group of several hundred seronegative cohort members. Each donor provided a peripheral blood sample, and peripheral blood mononuclear cells were used for TCR beta sequencing. The Qiagen DNeasy Blood Extraction Kit was used to extract genomic DNA from the blood cell samples. The CDR3 contains 15 residues, cysteine and phenylalanine counted. CDR3 DNA only is kept here, 45 bases in frame from base 1. The germline V gene specifies SGHRS as CDR1 and YFSETQ as CDR2. V is pruned by 8 bases and J by 2 bases, leaving 11 bases of the junction without a gene match. A few counts support this clone. No cognate antigen has been identified for it. Qualities for individual bases were not recorded, and no much larger clone is one base off.

Sequencing was done on a sample of PBMCs. The chain is encoded by TRBV5-1 joined to TRBJ2-3; the junction holds 7 bases that match TRBD1. The source of this sequence is a woman under 30 in good health and CMV-seronegative. The bases read TGCGCCAGTGGACGAGACAGGGAATACACAGATACGCAGTATTTT. It encodes CASGRDREYTDTQYF.